A selection of T cell receptor beta chains follows, all from one sample in a study of blood T cell repertoires in COVID-19. Measured with immunoSEQ multiplex PCR; TCRdb has only the in-frame clones, and not every one. The sample lists 170,000 or so clones, roughly 90% occurring once. The material sequenced was peripheral blood. The receptor source for this set is a man aged 45 to 65 with acute or convalescent COVID-19. The CDR3 runs from the conserved cysteine through the conserved F or W. The D gene is left open where the match is weak. A clone size is listed for some rows: how often the clone was seen (once, few, many), or a class if it is expanded.

D: TRBD2
V: TRBV19
size: -
J: TRBJ2-7
DNA: TGTGCCAGCCACACTAGCGGGAGATCCTACGAGCAGTACTTC
CDR3: CASHTSGRSYEQYF

D: -
V: TRBV10-3
size: -
J: TRBJ2-3
DNA: TGTGCCATCAGTGGTGACTTGGGTGATACGCAGTATTTT
CDR3: CAISGDLGDTQYF

D: -
V: TRBV25-1
size: -
J: TRBJ2-2
DNA: TGTGCCACCCAAACTGGGCGGAACACCGGGGAGCTGTTTTTT
CDR3: CATQTGRNTGELFF

D: TRBD1
V: TRBV6-7
size: once
J: TRBJ1-6
DNA: TGTGCCAGCAGGAACCGACAGGGAGGCACAGGGTCACCCCTCCACTTT
CDR3: CASRNRQGGTGSPLHF

D: TRBD2
V: TRBV7-2
size: -
J: TRBJ2-2
DNA: TGTGCCAGCAGCTCGCGGGCTAGCGGGGGTATAGCCGGGGAGCTGTTTTTT
CDR3: CASSSRASGGIAGELFF

D: TRBD2
V: TRBV6-4
size: -
J: TRBJ2-5
DNA: TGTGCCAGCACCCTCAGCGGGATCCGCCCCTTGGGGGAGACCCAGTACTTC
CDR3: CASTLSGIRPLGETQYF

D: TRBD1
V: TRBV6-1
size: -
J: TRBJ1-1
DNA: TGTGCCAGCAGTGATCAGGACAGGGCGAACACTGAAGCTTTCTTT
CDR3: CASSDQDRANTEAFF

D: -
V: TRBV18
size: -
J: TRBJ2-2
DNA: TGTGCCAGCTCACAGCGCACCGGGGAGCTGTTTTTT
CDR3: CASSQRTGELFF

D: TRBD1
V: TRBV2
size: -
J: TRBJ2-4
DNA: TGTGCCAGCAGTGCCAGGGACAGAGCCAAAAACATTCAGTACTTC
CDR3: CASSARDRAKNIQYF

D: -
V: TRBV27
size: once
J: TRBJ2-1
DNA: TGTGCCAGCAGTCCCCCGCGGCTAGATGAGCAGTTCTTC
CDR3: CASSPPRLDEQFF

D: -
V: TRBV18
size: -
J: TRBJ2-3
DNA: TGTGCCAGCTCACCGGGGACTTCAGATACGCAGTATTTT
CDR3: CASSPGTSDTQYF

D: -
V: TRBV28
size: few
J: TRBJ1-2
DNA: TGTGCCAGCAGTTTATTAGGACAGACCTATGGCTACACCTTC
CDR3: CASSLLGQTYGYTF

D: TRBD1
V: TRBV4-3
size: -
J: TRBJ1-1
DNA: TGCGCCAGCAGCCAAGATCCGGATTTGCCAGGGGGTGAAGCTTTCTTT
CDR3: CASSQDPDLPGGEAFF

D: TRBD1
V: TRBV7-4
size: -
J: TRBJ1-5
DNA: TGTGCCAGCAGCTTAGAAGCTAGGGACAGGGTTAATCAGCCCCAGCATTTT
CDR3: CASSLEARDRVNQPQHF

D: TRBD2
V: TRBV3-1/TRBV3-2
size: -
J: TRBJ2-3
DNA: TGTGCCAGCAGCCTTAGCGGGGGGGCCACAGATACGCAGTATTTT
CDR3: CASSLSGGATDTQYF

D: TRBD1
V: TRBV19
size: -
J: TRBJ1-4
DNA: TGTGCCAGTAGTTCCTCACAGGGGGCGCTTTCAAAACTGTTTTTT
CDR3: CASSSSQGALSKLFF

D: -
V: TRBV4-2
size: few
J: TRBJ1-6
DNA: TGTGCCAGCAGCCAAGATGGGGCAGGGGCCCCGGCCTATAATTCACCCCTCCACTTT
CDR3: CASSQDGAGAPAYNSPLHF

D: -
V: TRBV18
size: -
J: TRBJ1-4
DNA: TGTGCCAGCTCGGTCGGGACAATTTTAACTAATGAAAAACTGTTTTTT
CDR3: CASSVGTILTNEKLFF

D: -
V: TRBV3-1/TRBV3-2
size: -
J: TRBJ1-3
DNA: TGTGCCAGCAGCCAAGATCTAGGGGACTCTGGAAACACCATATATTTT
CDR3: CASSQDLGDSGNTIYF

D: -
V: TRBV29-1
size: -
J: TRBJ1-6
DNA: TGCAGCGTCATGACAGGTGCAGATTCACCCCTCCACTTT
CDR3: CSVMTGADSPLHF

D: -
V: TRBV2
size: -
J: TRBJ1-2
DNA: TGTGCCAGCAGTGATAGTTCTTATGGCTACACCTTC
CDR3: CASSDSSYGYTF

D: -
V: TRBV28
size: -
J: TRBJ1-1
DNA: TGTGCCAGCACCTATTTTGATGAAGCTTTCTTT
CDR3: CASTYFDEAFF

D: -
V: TRBV28
size: -
J: TRBJ2-1
DNA: TGTGCCAGCAGCAACTCAGGGATGGTGTACAATGAGCAGTTCTTC
CDR3: CASSNSGMVYNEQFF

D: -
V: TRBV15
size: -
J: TRBJ1-1
DNA: TGTGCCACCAGCAGCCAACGGGACACTGAAGCTTTCTTT
CDR3: CATSSQRDTEAFF

D: TRBD1
V: TRBV7-9
size: -
J: TRBJ2-2
DNA: TGTGCCAGCAGCTCTTACAGGGGCACCGGGGAGCTGTTTTTT
CDR3: CASSSYRGTGELFF

D: -
V: TRBV24-1
size: once
J: TRBJ1-2
DNA: TGTGCCACCAGGCCAAGCGGTTCCTATGACTACACCTTC
CDR3: CATRPSGSYDYTF

D: TRBD1
V: TRBV25-1
size: few
J: TRBJ2-1
DNA: TGTGCCAGCAGTCATACTAATACCGGGACAGGAGATGAGCAGTTCTTC
CDR3: CASSHTNTGTGDEQFF

D: -
V: TRBV10-3
size: -
J: TRBJ2-3
DNA: TGTGCCATCAGGCTGAGTGGACAGTTCGCAGATACGCAGTATTTT
CDR3: CAIRLSGQFADTQYF

D: -
V: TRBV7-9
size: once
J: TRBJ2-5
DNA: TGTGCCAGCAGCCCTTGGGGAGCCTGGGAGACCCAGTACTTC
CDR3: CASSPWGAWETQYF

D: -
V: TRBV10-2
size: -
J: TRBJ1-5
DNA: TGCGCCAGCACGTCGGGCAATCAGCCCCAGCATTTT
CDR3: CASTSGNQPQHF

D: TRBD2
V: TRBV19
size: -
J: TRBJ2-3
DNA: TGTGCCAGTAGTTGGACTAGCGGGGGTTCTGCAGATACGCAGTATTTT
CDR3: CASSWTSGGSADTQYF

D: -
V: TRBV7-2
size: -
J: TRBJ2-7
DNA: TGTGCCAGCAGCTTAAGGGGGAGGGCCGACGAGCAGTACTTC
CDR3: CASSLRGRADEQYF

D: TRBD1
V: TRBV18
size: few
J: TRBJ1-6
DNA: TGTGCCAGCTCACGACCGGGACAGGGCCATTCACCCCTCCACTTT
CDR3: CASSRPGQGHSPLHF

D: -
V: TRBV4-3
size: -
J: TRBJ2-6
DNA: TGCGCCAGCAGGGGCATTGGGGCCAACGTCCTGACTTTC
CDR3: CASRGIGANVLTF

D: -
V: TRBV28
size: once
J: TRBJ2-7
DNA: TGTGCCAGCAGTAATGGGGGGTTCTACGAGCAGTACTTC
CDR3: CASSNGGFYEQYF

D: TRBD1
V: TRBV7-3
size: -
J: TRBJ2-3
DNA: TGTGCCAGCAGCCGGGACAGCGGCACAGATACGCAGTATTTT
CDR3: CASSRDSGTDTQYF

D: TRBD2
V: TRBV14
size: -
J: TRBJ2-1
DNA: TGTGCCAGCGGGACTAGCGGGAGCTACTACAATGAGCAGTTCTTC
CDR3: CASGTSGSYYNEQFF

D: TRBD2
V: TRBV6-5
size: -
J: TRBJ2-3
DNA: TGTGCCAGCAACCAGGGACTAGCGGGAGAAGATACGCAGTATTTT
CDR3: CASNQGLAGEDTQYF

D: -
V: TRBV11-2
size: -
J: TRBJ2-1
DNA: TGTGCCAGCAGCTCCCTTGCAGGGCAGGGTGAGCAGTTCTTC
CDR3: CASSSLAGQGEQFF

D: -
V: TRBV7-9
size: -
J: TRBJ1-2
DNA: TGTGCCAGCAGCTACGTACCGGGACTGCGGACCTTC
CDR3: CASSYVPGLRTF

D: -
V: TRBV18
size: -
J: TRBJ1-5
DNA: TGTGCCAGCTCACCGTGGGACACCAATCAGCCCCAGCATTTT
CDR3: CASSPWDTNQPQHF

D: -
V: TRBV5-8
size: -
J: TRBJ2-1
DNA: TGTGCCAGCAGCTCTGGGCTGGGCTATGAGCAGTTCTTC
CDR3: CASSSGLGYEQFF

D: -
V: TRBV6-2/TRBV6-3
size: -
J: TRBJ2-1
DNA: TGTGCCAGCAGTGGCCCAGGGGGCGGGGGCCCCCCCAGTGAGCAGTTCTTC
CDR3: CASSGPGGGGPPSEQFF

D: -
V: TRBV3-1/TRBV3-2
size: -
J: TRBJ1-6
DNA: TGTGCCAGCAGCCGGCGCGGGGATAATTCACCCCTCCACTTT
CDR3: CASSRRGDNSPLHF

D: TRBD1
V: TRBV7-9
size: few
J: TRBJ2-1
DNA: TGTGCCAGCAGCTCTACCCGACAGGGGAGCTCCTACAATGAGCAGTTCTTC
CDR3: CASSSTRQGSSYNEQFF

D: -
V: TRBV7-3
size: -
J: TRBJ2-4
DNA: TGTGCCAGCAGCTTAAGGGGCCCCGAAAACATTCAGTACTTC
CDR3: CASSLRGPENIQYF

D: -
V: TRBV27
size: -
J: TRBJ1-5
DNA: TGTGCCAGCAGCCACGAAGCAGGGCAGCCCCAGCATTTT
CDR3: CASSHEAGQPQHF

D: -
V: TRBV7-2
size: -
J: TRBJ2-2
DNA: TGTGCCAGCAGCTTAGCATCGATCAGGGGGGAGCTGTTTTTT
CDR3: CASSLASIRGELFF

D: TRBD2
V: TRBV10-3
size: once
J: TRBJ2-5
DNA: TGTGCCATCGGGACTACTGGAGAGACCCAGTACTTC
CDR3: CAIGTTGETQYF

D: -
V: TRBV27
size: -
J: TRBJ2-5
DNA: TGTGCCAGCAGTTTACGGGTACGGGGGGAGACCCAGTACTTC
CDR3: CASSLRVRGETQYF

D: TRBD2
V: TRBV28
size: -
J: TRBJ2-5
DNA: TGTGCCAGCAGGTCTAGGCGGGAGGGTCAGGAGACCCAGTACTTC
CDR3: CASRSRREGQETQYF